This TCR beta chain stems from a study of blood T cell repertoires in COVID-19. Study summary: There were acute and convalescent COVID-19 samples, and they came from the United States, Italy and Spain.

The protocol was immunoSEQ multiplex PCR, while the TCRdb copy is restricted to in-frame clones and leaves out a portion. The profile shows over 300,000 clones, around 89% of them singletons. This clone was seen just once. CDR3 length: 18 amino acids. The junction had 11 bases not matched to a gene; V was cut back by 2 bases and J by 4 bases. Germline CDR1 is MGHRA and CDR2 is YSYEKL. The sequenced material came from peripheral blood. This clonotype was obtained from a young man who had recovered from COVID-19. The chain joins TRBV4-1 to TRBJ2-3, with 11 bases matching TRBD2. The CDR3 spells CASSQNTLLAGESDTQYF. In DNA form, the CDR3 reads TGCGCCAGCAGCCAAAACACCTTACTAGCGGGAGAGTCAGATACGCAGTATTTT.